This T cell receptor (beta chain) appears in the sequencing data of a study of beta chain features in type 1 diabetes. About the study: Patient and healthy donor groups were alike in age, gender and cell yields.

Broader study findings: When Type 1 diabetes patients were examined, their TCRB CDR3s proved moderately but significantly shorter in all four CD4+ subsets.

This CDR3 is 15 amino acids long. Per the germline V gene, CDR1 is LGHNA and CDR2 is YNFKEQ. Trimming cost V 1 base and J 3 bases, with 13 bases left between them. The authors reverse transcribed all of the isolated RNA, so sequencing captured expressed TCRB transcripts. It was found that naive, central memory and regulatory T cell samples averaged around 3.5 million reads. Libraries were prepared by immunoSEQ multiplex PCR; TCRdb keeps only in-frame clonotypes and omits some of them. The profile covers approximately 470,000 clones, with approximately 30% appearing a single time and roughly 0.066% taken by the ten largest. Researchers reported sorting CD4+ naive, central memory, regulatory and stem cell-like memory cells via CD45RO/CCR7/CD25/CD127/CD95/CD27. The table lists this clone with a few counts. Antigen: not known.

Sequenced sample: naive CD4+ T cells from blood. This chain links TRBV4-2 with TRBJ2-7, with D unclear. The receptor was isolated from a man younger than 35 in good health. This chain's CDR3 is CASSQGVTEIYEQYF. CDR3 DNA: TGTGCCAGCAGCCAAGGGGTAACAGAGATCTACGAGCAGTACTTC.